The clone carrying this TCR beta chain has just a few counts. Expressed TCRB transcripts were sequenced because the entire RNA isolate underwent reverse transcription. Sequencing was performed with immunoSEQ multiplex PCR; in TCRdb, only in-frame clones are kept and a portion is missing. The sample shows around 350,000 clones, around 12% of them seen only once. The purity of all sorted populations exceeded 95%. This record belongs to a study of beta chain features in type 1 diabetes. The V gene lost 8 bases and the J gene lost 3 bases, with 10 bases spanning the gap. Germline V gives CDR1 ENHRY, CDR2 SYGVKD. This CDR3 region has 12 residues.

The chain employs TRBV10-3 and TRBJ1-1, with D perhaps matching TRBD1 (6 bases). Sequenced: naive CD4+ T cells from blood. The receptor was isolated from a man aged 18 to 29 in good health. The CDR3 sequence: CAIRGADTEAFF. In DNA, the CDR3 is TGTGCCATCCGGGGGGCGGACACTGAAGCTTTCTTT.